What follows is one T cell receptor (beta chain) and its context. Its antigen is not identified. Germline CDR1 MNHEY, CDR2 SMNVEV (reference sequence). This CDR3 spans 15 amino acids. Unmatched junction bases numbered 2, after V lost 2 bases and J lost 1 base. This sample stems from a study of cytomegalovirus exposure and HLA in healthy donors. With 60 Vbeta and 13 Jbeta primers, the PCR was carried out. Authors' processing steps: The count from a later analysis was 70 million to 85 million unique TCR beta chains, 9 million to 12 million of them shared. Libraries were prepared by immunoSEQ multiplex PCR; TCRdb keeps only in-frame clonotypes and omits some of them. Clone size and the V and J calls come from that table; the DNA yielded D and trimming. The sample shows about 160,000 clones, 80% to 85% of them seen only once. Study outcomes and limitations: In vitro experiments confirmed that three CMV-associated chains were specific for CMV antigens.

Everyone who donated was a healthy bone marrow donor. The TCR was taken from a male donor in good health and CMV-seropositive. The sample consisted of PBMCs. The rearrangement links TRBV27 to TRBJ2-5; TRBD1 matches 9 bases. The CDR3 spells CASSLRDRVQETQYF. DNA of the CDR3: TGTGCCAGCAGTTTAAGGGACAGGGTCCAAGAGACCCAGTACTTC.